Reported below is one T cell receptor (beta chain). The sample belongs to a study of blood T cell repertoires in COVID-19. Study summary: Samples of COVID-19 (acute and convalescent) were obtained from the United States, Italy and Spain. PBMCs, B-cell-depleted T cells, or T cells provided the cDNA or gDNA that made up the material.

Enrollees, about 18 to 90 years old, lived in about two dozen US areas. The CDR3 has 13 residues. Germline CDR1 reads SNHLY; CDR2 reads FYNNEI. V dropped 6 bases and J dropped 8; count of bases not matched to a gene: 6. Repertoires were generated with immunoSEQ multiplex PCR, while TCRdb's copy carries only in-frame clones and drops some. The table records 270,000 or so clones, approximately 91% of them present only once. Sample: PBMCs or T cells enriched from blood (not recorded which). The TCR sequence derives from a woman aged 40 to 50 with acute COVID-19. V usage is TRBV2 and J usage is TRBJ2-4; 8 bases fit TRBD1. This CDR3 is CASRRAGGDIQYF. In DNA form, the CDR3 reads TGTGCCAGCAGGAGAGCAGGGGGCGACATTCAGTACTTC.